These 8 T cell receptor beta chains were sequenced from one sample in a study of early T cells in non-severe SARS-CoV-2 infection. TCRdb processed the 5' RACE reads anew with MiXCR; each CDR3 protein has one entry. The sample has about 42,000 distinct CDR3 sequences, 6% to 7.5% seen once. The specimen was whole blood. These receptors all stem from an adult who was a healthcare worker with PCR-confirmed SARS-CoV-2 infection or an uninfected control (not recorded which).

This clonotype rates as medium-sized. J is TRBJ2-1 and V is TRBV29-1; 8 positions agree with TRBD2. Germline trimming cut 6 bases from V and 5 bases from J; bases unmatched to any gene: 3. CDR1 SQVTM and CDR2 ANQGSEA come from the germline V gene. This CDR3 is 12 amino acids long. CDR3 nucleotide sequence: TGCAGCGTGACTAGCGCTAACAATGAGCAGTTCTTC. This gives the protein CSVTSANNEQFF.

CDR3 amino acids: CASSLTSGGPANTGELFF. The CDR3 DNA reads TGTGCCAGCAGCTTAACTAGCGGGGGGCCGGCTAACACCGGGGAGCTGTTTTTT. The rearrangement links TRBV7-6 to TRBJ2-2; TRBD2 matches 12 bases. J was trimmed by 2 bases and V by 2 bases; bases with no gene match: 6. Germline V gives CDR1 SGHVS, CDR2 FNYEAQ. CDR3 length: 18 residues.

This clonotype was counted at least ten times. J is TRBJ2-7 and V is TRBV11-2, with TRBD2 matching 8 bases. The germline CDR1 and CDR2 sequences are SGHAT and FQNNGV. V was pared by 0 bases and J by 7 bases, with 8 bases of the junction left unmatched. The CDR3 contains 15 residues. The CDR3 DNA reads as TGTGCCAGCAGCTTAGAGCGGGGGGCCCCCTGGGAGCAGTACTTC. It specifies CASSLERGAPWEQYF.

In this sample, this clonotype turned up a few times. The junction does not match germline at one end; this may be a read error. V gene TRBV6-6 combines with J gene TRBJ1-1; D is unresolved. Per germline, CDR1 MNHNY and CDR2 SVGAGI (reference sequence). The CDR3 length is 13 residues. CDR3 loop: CASSYPDVNEAQF. CDR3 sequence (DNA): TGTGCCAGCAGTTACCCTGACGTGAATGAAGCGCAATTT.

This clonotype came up a few times. The chain is built from TRBV19 and TRBJ2-7, with 7 bases fitting TRBD1. The V segment lost 7 bases and the J segment 6 bases; nucleotides outside the gene matches: 9. Germline V lookup: CDR1 LNHDA, CDR2 SQIVND (reference sequence). The CDR3 runs 13 residues. CDR3 residues: CASNDRDRAEQYF. CDR3 DNA: TGTGCCAGTAACGACAGGGATCGGGCCGAGCAGTACTTC.

J is TRBJ1-1 and V is TRBV12-3 or TRBV12-4, with TRBD1 matching 8 bases. V lost 7 bases and J lost 8; bases outside the gene matches: 9. This CDR3 contains 13 residues. The CDR3 region has the DNA TGTGCCAGCATCCTAACCGGGACAGGAGAAGCTTTCTTT. Residues: CASILTGTGEAFF.

This clonotype was seen more than once but under ten times. The V call is TRBV27, the J call TRBJ1-5, with 7 bases that match TRBD1. Germline V gene sequence: CDR1 MNHEY, CDR2 SMNVEV (reference sequence). The V segment lost 8 bases and the J segment 0 bases; nucleotides outside the gene matches: 4. This CDR3 is 14 amino acids long. This CDR3 reads CASDRAYSNQPQHF. CDR3 coding DNA: TGTGCCAGCGACAGGGCGTATAGCAATCAGCCCCAGCATTTT.

This rearrangement joins TRBV6-2 or TRBV6-3 to TRBJ1-5; D is unclear. V shed 4 bases and J shed 0 bases, with 10 bases lying between them. Germline lookup yields CDR1 MNHEY and CDR2 SVGEGT. The CDR3 contains 15 residues. In DNA, the CDR3 is TGTGCCAGCAGTTTTTCAGGTCATAGCAATCAGCCCCAGCATTTT. Its protein product is CASSFSGHSNQPQHF.